This is a list of T cell receptor beta chains from one sample in a study of CD8 T cells in Susac syndrome. Via MiXCR, TCRdb re-called the immunoSEQ multiplex PCR reads, giving one row per CDR3 protein. The data show some 160,000 distinct CDR3 sequences, around 90% seen once. Source material: CD4+ T cells from PBMCs. The receptors shown here come from a human donor in good health. Each CDR3 is given with its conserved first and last residue. The order of the fields is V gene, D gene, clone size, J gene, CDR3 DNA, CDR3 protein. A D gene is named only where the DNA matches it firmly. A clone size is listed for some rows: how often the clone was seen (once, few, many), or a class if it is expanded.

V gene: TRBV30
D gene: TRBD2
clone size: .
J gene: TRBJ2-5
CDR3 DNA: TGTGCCTGGAGTTGGGAGGGGTCGACGGTGGAGACCCAGTACTTC
CDR3 protein: CAWSWEGSTVETQYF

V gene: TRBV7-9
D gene: TRBD1
clone size: once
J gene: TRBJ2-1
CDR3 DNA: TGTGCCAGCAGCCCCGTCCGGGACAGCCACAATGAGCAGTTCTTC
CDR3 protein: CASSPVRDSHNEQFF

V gene: TRBV6-2/TRBV6-3
D gene: .
clone size: .
J gene: TRBJ1-3
CDR3 DNA: TGTGCCAGCAATCGGGACTCTGGAAACACCATATATTTT
CDR3 protein: CASNRDSGNTIYF

V gene: TRBV12-2
D gene: .
clone size: .
J gene: TRBJ2-7
CDR3 DNA: TGTGCAAGTCGCTGGGAGGGGCTAGCGTTACCCTACGAGCAGTACTTC
CDR3 protein: CASRWEGLALPYEQYF

V gene: TRBV10-2
D gene: .
clone size: .
J gene: TRBJ2-1
CDR3 DNA: TGCGCCAGCAGACAGGGAGGGGACAATGAGCAGTTCTTC
CDR3 protein: CASRQGGDNEQFF

V gene: TRBV28
D gene: .
clone size: .
J gene: TRBJ2-2
CDR3 DNA: TGTGCCAGCAGTTTACCGGGTCAGGGCACCGGGGAGCTGTTTTTT
CDR3 protein: CASSLPGQGTGELFF

V gene: TRBV25-1
D gene: TRBD2
clone size: once
J gene: TRBJ2-5
CDR3 DNA: TGTGCCAGCAGTACGCCGGGACTAGCGGGAGAGACCCAGTACTTC
CDR3 protein: CASSTPGLAGETQYF

V gene: TRBV4-1
D gene: .
clone size: once
J gene: TRBJ1-3
CDR3 DNA: TGCGCCAGCAGCCAACCACCAGGGAGAGGCGGGAACACCATATATTTT
CDR3 protein: CASSQPPGRGGNTIYF

V gene: TRBV19
D gene: .
clone size: .
J gene: TRBJ2-4
CDR3 DNA: TGTGCCAGTAGTATAGCTCGGAGGGTTTCGGGCAAAAACATTCAGTACTTC
CDR3 protein: CASSIARRVSGKNIQYF

V gene: TRBV2
D gene: .
clone size: .
J gene: TRBJ1-1
CDR3 DNA: TGTGCCAGCACGTCGAGTGTGGGTGGGCCTGAAGCTTTCTTT
CDR3 protein: CASTSSVGGPEAFF

V gene: TRBV4-1
D gene: TRBD1
clone size: .
J gene: TRBJ1-2
CDR3 DNA: TGCGCCAGCAGCCACCACCTACGGACAGGCCGCGATATAGATGGCTACACCTTC
CDR3 protein: CASSHHLRTGRDIDGYTF

V gene: TRBV7-9
D gene: TRBD2
clone size: once
J gene: TRBJ2-1
CDR3 DNA: TGTGCCAGCAGCCGGACTAGCGGGAGGAATGAGCAGTTCTTC
CDR3 protein: CASSRTSGRNEQFF

V gene: TRBV20-1
D gene: TRBD2
clone size: once
J gene: TRBJ2-2
CDR3 DNA: TGCAGTGCTAGAGAAGAACTAGCGGGGGACACCGGGGAGCTGTTTTTT
CDR3 protein: CSAREELAGDTGELFF

V gene: TRBV12-3/TRBV12-4
D gene: .
clone size: .
J gene: TRBJ1-6
CDR3 DNA: TGTGCCAGCAGCTCAAACGTACATAATTCACCCCTCCACTTT
CDR3 protein: CASSSNVHNSPLHF

V gene: TRBV10-1
D gene: .
clone size: once
J gene: TRBJ1-1
CDR3 DNA: TGCGCCAGCAGTGTGACCAGGTCGAACACTGAAGCTTTCTTT
CDR3 protein: CASSVTRSNTEAFF

V gene: TRBV7-2
D gene: TRBD1
clone size: .
J gene: TRBJ2-5
CDR3 DNA: TGTGCCAGCAGCCTCTCTGGGACAGGGGGAAAAGAGACCCAGTACTTC
CDR3 protein: CASSLSGTGGKETQYF

V gene: TRBV4-1
D gene: .
clone size: .
J gene: TRBJ2-6
CDR3 DNA: TGCGCCAGCAGCGCAAGAGGGCAGTTGAAGGCTGGGGCCAACGTCCTGACTTTC
CDR3 protein: CASSARGQLKAGANVLTF

V gene: TRBV5-1
D gene: .
clone size: .
J gene: TRBJ2-3
CDR3 DNA: TGCGCCAGCAGCTCTGAGAGGACAGACACTAGCACAGATACGCAGTATTTT
CDR3 protein: CASSSERTDTSTDTQYF

V gene: TRBV19
D gene: .
clone size: .
J gene: TRBJ1-4
CDR3 DNA: TGTGCCAGTAGTATCAGGACGGGATCTCTGATGGAAAAACTGTTTTTT
CDR3 protein: CASSIRTGSLMEKLFF

V gene: TRBV7-2
D gene: .
clone size: .
J gene: TRBJ1-2
CDR3 DNA: TGTGCCAGCAGCCGACGGCGGGACCGCGGCTATGGCTACACCTTC
CDR3 protein: CASSRRRDRGYGYTF

V gene: TRBV6-1
D gene: .
clone size: .
J gene: TRBJ2-2
CDR3 DNA: TGTGCCACATTGGGACTCCTGAACACCGGGGAGCTGTTTTTT
CDR3 protein: CATLGLLNTGELFF

V gene: TRBV5-1
D gene: .
clone size: once
J gene: TRBJ2-2
CDR3 DNA: TGCGCCAGCAGTCGAGGGACGCTCGAAACCGGGGAGCTGTTTTTT
CDR3 protein: CASSRGTLETGELFF

V gene: TRBV18
D gene: .
clone size: .
J gene: TRBJ1-5
CDR3 DNA: TGTGCCAGCCGAATGGACAGAAATCAGCCCCAGCATTTT
CDR3 protein: CASRMDRNQPQHF

V gene: TRBV11-2
D gene: TRBD2
clone size: few
J gene: TRBJ2-7
CDR3 DNA: TGTGCCAGCAGCCACGGGACTAGCTCCTACGAGCAGTACTTC
CDR3 protein: CASSHGTSSYEQYF

V gene: TRBV29-1
D gene: .
clone size: .
J gene: TRBJ1-4
CDR3 DNA: TGCAGCGCTTATCGTTCTGGCGAAAAACTGTTTTTT
CDR3 protein: CSAYRSGEKLFF

V gene: TRBV7-9
D gene: TRBD1
clone size: once
J gene: TRBJ1-1
CDR3 DNA: TGTGCCAGCAGCTCCGCCGGGACAGGTTACACTGAAGCTTTCTTT
CDR3 protein: CASSSAGTGYTEAFF

V gene: TRBV9
D gene: .
clone size: .
J gene: TRBJ1-6
CDR3 DNA: TGTGCCAGCAGCGTAGAGGCAGCCTATAATTCACCCCTCCACTTT
CDR3 protein: CASSVEAAYNSPLHF

V gene: TRBV4-3
D gene: TRBD1
clone size: .
J gene: TRBJ2-5
CDR3 DNA: TGCGCCAGCAGCCAAGGACAGGGGGAGGAGACCCAGTACTTC
CDR3 protein: CASSQGQGEETQYF

V gene: TRBV4-2
D gene: .
clone size: .
J gene: TRBJ2-7
CDR3 DNA: TGTGCCAGCAGCCAAGATTACAGGGAGGGCGCCTACGAGCAGTACTTC
CDR3 protein: CASSQDYREGAYEQYF

V gene: TRBV11-2
D gene: .
clone size: .
J gene: TRBJ2-4
CDR3 DNA: TGTGCCAGCAGCTTAGATCGGCCCCGGCCCGGCAAAAACATTCAGTACTTC
CDR3 protein: CASSLDRPRPGKNIQYF

V gene: TRBV10-3
D gene: TRBD1
clone size: .
J gene: TRBJ2-5
CDR3 DNA: TGTGCCATCGGGGACAGCCAAGAGACCCAGTACTTC
CDR3 protein: CAIGDSQETQYF

V gene: TRBV28
D gene: TRBD1
clone size: .
J gene: TRBJ2-7
CDR3 DNA: TGTGCCAGCAGGTTTGGGGACAGGCTCGAGCAGTACTTC
CDR3 protein: CASRFGDRLEQYF

V gene: TRBV12-3/TRBV12-4
D gene: TRBD2
clone size: once
J gene: TRBJ2-2
CDR3 DNA: TGTGCCAGCAGTGCCCGGGGCGGGGGGAACACCGGGGAGCTGTTTTTT
CDR3 protein: CASSARGGGNTGELFF

V gene: TRBV29-1
D gene: .
clone size: few
J gene: TRBJ1-1
CDR3 DNA: TGCAGCCAGTCCCGCGGCACTGAAGCTTTCTTT
CDR3 protein: CSQSRGTEAFF

V gene: TRBV5-6
D gene: .
clone size: few
J gene: TRBJ2-5
CDR3 DNA: TGTGCCAGCAGCCTCCAGGGGTATGAGACCCAGTACTTC
CDR3 protein: CASSLQGYETQYF